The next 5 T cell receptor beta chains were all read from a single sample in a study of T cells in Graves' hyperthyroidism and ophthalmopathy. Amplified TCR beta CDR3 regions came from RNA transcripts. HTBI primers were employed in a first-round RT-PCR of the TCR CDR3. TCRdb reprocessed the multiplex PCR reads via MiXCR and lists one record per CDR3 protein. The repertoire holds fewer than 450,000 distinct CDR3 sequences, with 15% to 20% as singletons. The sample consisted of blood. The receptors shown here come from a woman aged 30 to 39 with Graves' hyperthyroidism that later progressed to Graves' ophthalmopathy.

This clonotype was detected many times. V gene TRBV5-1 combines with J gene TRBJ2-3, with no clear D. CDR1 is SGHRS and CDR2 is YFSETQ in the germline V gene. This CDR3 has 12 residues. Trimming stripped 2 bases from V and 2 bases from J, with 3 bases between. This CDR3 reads CASSLNTDTQYF. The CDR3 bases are TGCGCCAGCAGCTTAAACACAGATACGCAGTATTTT.

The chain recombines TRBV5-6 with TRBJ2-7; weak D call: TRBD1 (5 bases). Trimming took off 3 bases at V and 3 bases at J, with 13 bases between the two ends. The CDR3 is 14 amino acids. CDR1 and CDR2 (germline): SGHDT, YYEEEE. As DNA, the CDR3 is TGTGCCAGCAGCTGGGGTAAGGGGAACTACGAGCAGTACTTC. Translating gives CASSWGKGNYEQYF.

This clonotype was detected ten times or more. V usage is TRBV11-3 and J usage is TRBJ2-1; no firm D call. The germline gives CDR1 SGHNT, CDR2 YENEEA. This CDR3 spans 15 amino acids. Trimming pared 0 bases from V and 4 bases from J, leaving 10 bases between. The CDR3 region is CASSLEGQPYNEQFF. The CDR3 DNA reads TGTGCCAGCAGCTTAGAGGGCCAACCGTACAATGAGCAGTTCTTC. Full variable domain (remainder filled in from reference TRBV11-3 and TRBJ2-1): EAGVVQSPRYKIIEKKQPVAFWCNPISGHNTLYWYLQNLGQGPELLIRYENEEAVDDSQLPKDRFSAERLKGVDSTLKIQPAELGDSAVYLCASSLEGQPYNEQFFGPGTRLTVL.

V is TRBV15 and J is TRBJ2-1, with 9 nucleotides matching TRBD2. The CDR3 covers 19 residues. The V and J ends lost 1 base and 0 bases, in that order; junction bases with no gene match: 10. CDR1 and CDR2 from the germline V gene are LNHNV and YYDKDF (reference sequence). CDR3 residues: CATSRVRRGGMSSYNEQFF. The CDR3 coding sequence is TGTGCCACCAGCAGAGTTCGGCGGGGGGGTATGAGCTCCTACAATGAGCAGTTCTTC.

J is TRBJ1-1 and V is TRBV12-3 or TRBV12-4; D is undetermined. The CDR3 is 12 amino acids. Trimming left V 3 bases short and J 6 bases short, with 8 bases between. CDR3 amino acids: CASSFWSAEAFF. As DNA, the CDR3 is TGTGCCAGCAGTTTTTGGAGCGCTGAAGCTTTCTTT.